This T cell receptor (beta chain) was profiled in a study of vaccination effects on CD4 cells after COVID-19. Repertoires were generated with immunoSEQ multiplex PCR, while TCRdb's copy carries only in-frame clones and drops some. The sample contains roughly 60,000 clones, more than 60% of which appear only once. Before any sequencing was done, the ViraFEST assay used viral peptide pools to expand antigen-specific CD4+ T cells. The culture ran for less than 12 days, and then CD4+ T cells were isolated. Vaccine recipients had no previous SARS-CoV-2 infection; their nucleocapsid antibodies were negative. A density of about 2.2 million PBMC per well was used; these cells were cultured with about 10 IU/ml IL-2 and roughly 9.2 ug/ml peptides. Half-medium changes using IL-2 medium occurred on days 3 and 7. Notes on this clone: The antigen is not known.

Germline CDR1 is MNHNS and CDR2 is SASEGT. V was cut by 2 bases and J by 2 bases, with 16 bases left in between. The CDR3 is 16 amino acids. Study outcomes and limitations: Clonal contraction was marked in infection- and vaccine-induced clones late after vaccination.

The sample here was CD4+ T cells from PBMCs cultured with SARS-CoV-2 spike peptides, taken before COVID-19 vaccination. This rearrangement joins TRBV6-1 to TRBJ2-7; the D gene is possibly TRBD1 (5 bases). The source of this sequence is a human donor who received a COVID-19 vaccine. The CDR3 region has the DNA TGTGCCAGCAGTGAACTGGCAGGGCCTGGCCCCTACGAGCAGTACTTC. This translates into CASSELAGPGPYEQYF.